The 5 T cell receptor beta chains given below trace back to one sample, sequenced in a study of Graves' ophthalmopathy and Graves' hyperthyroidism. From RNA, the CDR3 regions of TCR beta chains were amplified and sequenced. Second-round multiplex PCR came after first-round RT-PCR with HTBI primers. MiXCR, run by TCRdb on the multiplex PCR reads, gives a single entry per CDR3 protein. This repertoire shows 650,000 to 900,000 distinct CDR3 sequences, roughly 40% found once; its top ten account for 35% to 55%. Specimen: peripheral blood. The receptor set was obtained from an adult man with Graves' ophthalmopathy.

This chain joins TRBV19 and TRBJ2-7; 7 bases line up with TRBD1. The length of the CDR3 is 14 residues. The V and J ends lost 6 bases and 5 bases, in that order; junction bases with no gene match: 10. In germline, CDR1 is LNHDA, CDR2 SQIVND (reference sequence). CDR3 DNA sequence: TGTGCCAGTAGGAATACCGGGACAGCCCACGAGCAGTACTTC. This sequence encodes CASRNTGTAHEQYF. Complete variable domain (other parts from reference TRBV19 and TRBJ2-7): DGGITQSPKYLFRKEGQNVTLSCEQNLNHDAMYWYRQDPGQGLRLIYYSQIVNDFQKGDIAEGYSVSREKKESFPLTVTSAQKNPTAFYLCASRNTGTAHEQYFGPGTRLTVT.

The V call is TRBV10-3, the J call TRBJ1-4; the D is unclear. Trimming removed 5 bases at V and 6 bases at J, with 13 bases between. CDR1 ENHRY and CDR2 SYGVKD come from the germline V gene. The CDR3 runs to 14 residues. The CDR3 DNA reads TGTGCCATCAGTCGTTCCGGGGTGGATGAAAAACTGTTTTTT. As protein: CAISRSGVDEKLFF.

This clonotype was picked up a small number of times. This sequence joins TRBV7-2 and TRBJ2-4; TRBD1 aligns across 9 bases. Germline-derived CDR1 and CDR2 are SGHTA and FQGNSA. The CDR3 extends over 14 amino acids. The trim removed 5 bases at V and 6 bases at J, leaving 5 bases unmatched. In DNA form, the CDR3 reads TGTGCCAGCAGCGTGGACAGGGGACGAAACATTCAGTACTTC. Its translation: CASSVDRGRNIQYF.

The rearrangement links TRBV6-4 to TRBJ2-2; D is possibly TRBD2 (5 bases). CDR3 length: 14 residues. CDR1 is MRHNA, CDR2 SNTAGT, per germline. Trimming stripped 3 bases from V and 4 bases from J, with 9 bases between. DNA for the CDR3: TGTGCCAGCAGTGAGTGGGAGAGCACCGGGGAGCTGTTTTTT. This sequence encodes CASSEWESTGELFF.

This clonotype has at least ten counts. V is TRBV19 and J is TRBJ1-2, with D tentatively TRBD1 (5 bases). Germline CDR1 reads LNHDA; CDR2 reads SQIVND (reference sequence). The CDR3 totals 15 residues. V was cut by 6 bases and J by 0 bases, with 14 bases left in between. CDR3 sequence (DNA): TGTGCCAGTAGCGAGACAGAACAGTCTAACTATGGCTACACCTTC. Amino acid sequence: CASSETEQSNYGYTF.